Listed below are T cell receptor beta chains from one sample, sequenced in a study of blood T cell repertoires in COVID-19. Sequencing used immunoSEQ multiplex PCR; TCRdb keeps in-frame clones, though not all of them. The sample includes 250,000 to 300,000 clones, around 90% seen only once; the top ten take more than 1%. The specimen was PBMCs or T cells enriched from blood (not recorded which). The receptor set was obtained from a human donor in a cohort exposed to, infected with or recovered from COVID-19 (not recorded which). The donor label of this sample is uncertain. Both conserved end residues are part of each CDR3. The D gene is left open where the match is weak. The size entry is marked missing in some rows and otherwise reads once, few, many or a size class.

j_call clone_size d_call v_call cdr3_nt cdr3_aa
TRBJ2-5 NA TRBD2 TRBV18 TGTGCCAGCTCCCTGGGGGGTGCTAGCGGACAAGAGACCCAGTACTTC CASSLGGASGQETQYF
TRBJ2-2 NA TRBD1 TRBV5-4 TGTGCCAGCAGCTTCGGACAGGGCGTGTCCGGGGAGCTGTTTTTT CASSFGQGVSGELFF
TRBJ1-1 once NA TRBV29-1 TGCAGCGTTGTTTCGGGGACTGCGAACACTGAAGCTTTCTTT CSVVSGTANTEAFF
TRBJ2-7 NA TRBD1 TRBV7-3 TGTGCCAGCAGCTTAACCGGGACAGGCCTTGATCACGAGCAGTACTTC CASSLTGTGLDHEQYF
TRBJ1-1 NA NA TRBV5-5 TGTGCCAGCAGCTTTCGGGTTGAAGCTTTCTTT CASSFRVEAFF
TRBJ2-1 NA TRBD2 TRBV19 TGTGCCACCGGACTAGCGGGGGGAAATGAGCAGTTCTTC CATGLAGGNEQFF
TRBJ1-5 NA TRBD1 TRBV6-5 TGTGCCAGCGCAGAGGGGGCTAGCAATCAGCCCCAGCATTTT CASAEGASNQPQHF
TRBJ2-3 NA NA TRBV19 TGTGCCAGTAGGGCACCGGGGACAGATACGCAGTATTTT CASRAPGTDTQYF
TRBJ2-6 NA NA TRBV4-1 TGCGCCAGCAGCCAACGCAACGTCCTGACTTTC CASSQRNVLTF
TRBJ1-2 NA TRBD1 TRBV2 TGTGCCAGCAGACCTGCGACAGGGTACCACTATGGCTACACCTTC CASRPATGYHYGYTF
TRBJ1-1 NA TRBD1 TRBV6-5 TGTGCCAGCAGTTCCACCTACAGGGGCACTGAAGCTTTCTTT CASSSTYRGTEAFF
TRBJ2-7 NA NA TRBV5-1 TGCGCCAGCAGCTTGGAAGGGAGCTCCTACGAGCAGTACTTC CASSLEGSSYEQYF
TRBJ2-1 NA NA TRBV14 TGTGCCAGCAGCAAACTCCCCGTGAGCTCCTACAATGAGCAGTTCTTC CASSKLPVSSYNEQFF
TRBJ2-3 NA NA TRBV9 TGTGCCAGCAGCGCTCGGACGGGGAGCACAGATACGCAGTATTTT CASSARTGSTDTQYF
TRBJ1-1 NA TRBD1 TRBV19 TGTGCCAGCTACGATAGGGCAGGGGGAACTGAAGCTTTCTTT CASYDRAGGTEAFF
TRBJ2-1 NA TRBD2 TRBV19 TGTGCCAGTGGAAGGGGACTAGCGGTCCACAATGAGCAGTTCTTC CASGRGLAVHNEQFF
TRBJ1-1 NA NA TRBV9 TGTGCCAGCAGCGTAACAATCGGGAGTAGAGCTTTCTTT CASSVTIGSRAFF
TRBJ1-2 NA TRBD1 TRBV12-3/TRBV12-4 TGTGCCAGCAGCCTCGGGACAGGGACAGACTACACCTTC CASSLGTGTDYTF
TRBJ2-1 NA TRBD2 TRBV30 TGTGCCTGTCTTGGGGCGGGGGGACTCTACAATGAGCAGTTCTTC CACLGAGGLYNEQFF
TRBJ2-5 NA NA TRBV7-6 TGTGCCAGCAGACTGCAAGGGGGGGAGGGAGAGACCCAGTACTTC CASRLQGGEGETQYF
TRBJ1-2 once TRBD1 TRBV25-1 TGTGCCAGCAGTACAGGGGGCTCCAACTATGGCTACACCTTC CASSTGGSNYGYTF
TRBJ1-3 few NA TRBV7-6 TGTGCCAGCAGCTTAAATCAAGGAGGAGGAAACACCATATATTTT CASSLNQGGGNTIYF
TRBJ2-7 NA NA TRBV5-4 TGTGCCAGCAGCTTGAGTACTATGAACGAGCAGTACTTC CASSLSTMNEQYF